Listed below are T cell receptor beta chains from one sample, sequenced in a study of blood T cell repertoires in COVID-19. Profiling relied on immunoSEQ multiplex PCR, and the TCRdb table lists in-frame clones only, not all of them. The sample has some 300,000 clones, around four fifths seen once; the top ten hold around 4%. Sample: peripheral blood. These receptor sequences come from a woman between 50 and 59 years old with active or convalescent COVID-19. CDR3s include the opening cysteine and the closing phenylalanine or tryptophan. A D gene is named only where the DNA matches it firmly. Where a row states a size, it is once, few, many or the class of an expanded clone; other rows omit it.

>-|-|TRBV5-6|TRBJ2-3
CASRSKQGFGDTQYF
TGTGCCAGCAGGTCCAAACAGGGCTTCGGAGATACGCAGTATTTT
>-|-|TRBV4-1|TRBJ1-5
CASSQGAGVNFISNQPQHF
TGCGCCAGCAGCCAAGGGGCAGGGGTCAACTTTATTAGCAATCAGCCCCAGCATTTT
>TRBD1|few|TRBV6-5|TRBJ2-7
CASTSTGGEHEQYF
TGTGCCAGCACCTCGACAGGGGGCGAACACGAGCAGTACTTC
>-|-|TRBV3-1/TRBV3-2|TRBJ1-1
CASRPRDRNTEAFF
TGTGCCAGCAGACCCCGAGACAGGAACACTGAAGCTTTCTTT
>-|-|TRBV28|TRBJ2-1
CASSLLTRGFRNEQFF
TGTGCCAGCAGTTTATTAACCCGGGGGTTCCGGAATGAGCAGTTCTTC
>-|-|TRBV9|TRBJ1-1
CASSVVGGEMNTEAFF
TGTGCCAGCAGCGTAGTCGGTGGGGAGATGAACACTGAAGCTTTCTTT
>-|-|TRBV5-1|TRBJ2-2
CASSPEGNTGELFF
TGCGCCAGCAGCCCCGAGGGGAACACCGGGGAGCTGTTTTTT
>-|-|TRBV19|TRBJ2-1
CASSIGRGIAYNEQFF
TGTGCCAGTAGTATAGGGCGCGGGATCGCCTACAATGAGCAGTTCTTC
>-|-|TRBV28|TRBJ2-1
CASSPKVYRVNEQFF
TGTGCCAGCAGTCCCAAAGTCTACAGGGTCAATGAGCAGTTCTTC
>TRBD1|-|TRBV2|TRBJ1-5
CASTPRQGGGQPQHF
TGTGCCAGCACCCCCCGACAGGGGGGCGGTCAGCCCCAGCATTTT
>TRBD1|-|TRBV5-4|TRBJ1-6
CASSDRQGANSPLHF
TGTGCCAGCAGCGACCGACAGGGGGCAAATTCACCCCTCCACTTT
>TRBD2|-|TRBV7-8|TRBJ2-1
CAAGGRVYNEQFF
TGTGCAGCTGGCGGGAGGGTTTACAATGAGCAGTTCTTC
>-|-|TRBV28|TRBJ2-1
CASKPGGPGEQFF
TGTGCCAGCAAGCCCGGCGGGCCCGGTGAGCAGTTCTTC
>TRBD2|-|TRBV19|TRBJ2-2
CASRQGTTNTGELFF
TGTGCCTCACGACAAGGGACTACGAACACCGGGGAGCTGTTTTTT
>TRBD2|-|TRBV19|TRBJ2-1
CASSSASGSLVVKVSEQFF
TGTGCCAGTAGCTCGGCTAGCGGGAGCCTAGTCGTGAAGGTTAGTGAGCAGTTCTTC
>TRBD1|-|TRBV28|TRBJ1-1
CASSLNRGLNTEAFF
TGTGCCAGCAGTTTAAACAGGGGCCTGAACACTGAAGCTTTCTTT
>-|-|TRBV6-5|TRBJ2-1
CASRDTGYNEQFF
TGTGCCAGCAGGGACACGGGTTACAATGAGCAGTTCTTC
>-|-|TRBV13|TRBJ2-6
CASSLDINLSGANVLTF
TGTGCCAGCAGCTTAGATATAAACTTATCTGGGGCCAACGTCCTGACTTTC
>-|-|TRBV10-3|TRBJ1-2
CAISEPTEGDYGYTF
TGTGCCATCAGTGAACCGACAGAGGGGGACTATGGCTACACCTTC
>TRBD2|once|TRBV7-8|TRBJ2-2
CASSLAGLAGIVGELFF
TGTGCCAGCAGCTTAGCGGGACTAGCGGGAATTGTCGGGGAGCTGTTTTTT
>TRBD1|-|TRBV5-1|TRBJ1-1
CASSTGQGTEAFF
TGCGCCAGCAGCACCGGACAGGGCACTGAAGCTTTCTTT
>-|-|TRBV27|TRBJ2-7
CASSSSRGGYSYEQYF
TGTGCCAGCAGCTCCTCTCGGGGAGGTTACTCCTACGAGCAGTACTTC
>TRBD1|-|TRBV28|TRBJ1-1
CASSLRDRGRRTEAFF
TGTGCCAGCAGTTTAAGGGACAGGGGGCGCCGAACTGAAGCTTTCTTT
>-|-|TRBV4-1|TRBJ2-1
CASSHRGEQFF
TGCGCCAGCAGCCATCGGGGGGAGCAGTTCTTC
>-|few|TRBV5-4|TRBJ2-7
CASSFLDEQYF
TGTGCCAGCAGCTTCCTCGACGAGCAGTACTTC
>-|-|TRBV5-8|TRBJ2-7
CASSLESRRVDEQYF
TGTGCCAGCAGCCTGGAGTCCCGCCGGGTCGATGAGCAGTACTTC
>TRBD2|-|TRBV7-9|TRBJ2-1
CASSLAWDGTSRHGEQFF
TGTGCCAGCAGCTTAGCGTGGGACGGGACTAGTCGTCACGGTGAGCAGTTCTTC
>-|-|TRBV3-1/TRBV3-2|TRBJ1-5
CASSRGGGNQPQHF
TGTGCCAGCAGCCGCGGGGGCGGCAATCAGCCCCAGCATTTT
>TRBD1|-|TRBV10-3|TRBJ2-1
CAISQGSGGNEQFF
TGTGCCATCAGTCAGGGATCAGGGGGAAATGAGCAGTTCTTC
>TRBD1|-|TRBV27|TRBJ1-1
CASTQTGGIGEAFF
TGTGCCAGCACTCAGACAGGGGGAATAGGTGAAGCTTTCTTT
>TRBD1|few|TRBV7-9|TRBJ1-1
CASRGTGANTEAFF
TGTGCCAGCAGAGGGACAGGGGCGAACACTGAAGCTTTCTTT
>-|-|TRBV4-2|TRBJ2-3
CASSHQGSTDTQYF
TGTGCCAGCAGCCACCAGGGATCCACAGATACGCAGTATTTT
>TRBD2|-|TRBV18|TRBJ2-1
CASSQRGTSGIYNEQFF
TGTGCCAGCTCCCAGCGTGGGACTAGCGGGATTTACAATGAGCAGTTCTTC
>-|-|TRBV12-3/TRBV12-4|TRBJ2-5
CASSLGRETQYF
TGTGCCAGCAGCCTCGGTCGGGAGACCCAGTACTTC
>TRBD2|-|TRBV4-2|TRBJ2-7
CASSQAGTRSYEQYF
TGTGCCAGCAGCCAAGCCGGGACTAGGTCCTACGAGCAGTACTTC
>-|few|TRBV10-1|TRBJ2-2
CASRQEPNTGELFF
TGCGCCAGCCGACAGGAACCGAACACCGGGGAGCTGTTTTTT
>TRBD1|-|TRBV11-2|TRBJ1-4
CASSLHKPGQGAEKLFF
TGTGCCAGCAGCTTACATAAACCGGGACAGGGGGCGGAAAAACTGTTTTTT
>-|-|TRBV3-1/TRBV3-2|TRBJ2-3
CASSQNSLVTDTQYF
TGTGCCAGCAGCCAAAACTCTCTTGTCACAGATACGCAGTATTTT
>TRBD1|-|TRBV5-1|TRBJ2-7
CASSFPGQDQQYF
TGCGCCAGCAGCTTTCCGGGACAGGACCAGCAGTACTTC
>-|few|TRBV7-3|TRBJ1-3
CASSSRQGNTIYF
TGTGCCAGCAGCTCACGACAGGGAAACACCATATATTTT
>-|-|TRBV27|TRBJ1-1
CASSSSSGSMNTEAFF
TGTGCCAGCAGTTCCTCTTCAGGGTCCATGAACACTGAAGCTTTCTTT
>-|-|TRBV25-1|TRBJ2-2
CASSEYRGSNTGELFF
TGTGCCAGCAGTGAATATCGGGGATCGAACACCGGGGAGCTGTTTTTT
>-|-|TRBV4-1|TRBJ1-6
CASSQLGGRKPLHF
TGCGCCAGCAGCCAGTTAGGGGGAAGGAAACCCCTCCACTTT
>TRBD1|-|TRBV2|TRBJ2-2
CASSQGAIGELFF
TGTGCCAGCAGTCAGGGGGCAATCGGGGAGCTGTTTTTT
>-|few|TRBV14|TRBJ1-1
CASSRLETLEAFF
TGTGCCAGCAGCCGCCTAGAAACCCTTGAAGCTTTCTTT
>TRBD2|-|TRBV5-1|TRBJ2-1
CASSLALTSEVNEQFF
TGCGCCAGCAGCTTGGCTCTGACTAGCGAAGTGAATGAGCAGTTCTTC
>-|-|TRBV29-1|TRBJ2-2
CSARLGYTGELFF
TGCAGCGCACGGTTGGGCTACACCGGGGAGCTGTTTTTT
>-|-|TRBV3-1/TRBV3-2|TRBJ2-7
CASSQGQTGREYF
TGTGCCAGCAGCCAAGGACAGACAGGACGAGAGTACTTC
>TRBD1|-|TRBV7-8|TRBJ2-7
CASSWRQGALYEQYF
TGTGCCAGCAGCTGGCGACAGGGGGCACTCTACGAGCAGTACTTC
>-|-|TRBV25-1|TRBJ1-2
CASSRPGTNYGYTF
TGTGCCAGCAGTCGCCCCGGGACAAACTATGGCTACACCTTC
>TRBD2|-|TRBV5-1|TRBJ2-7
CASSLVAGGAEQYF
TGCGCCAGCAGCTTGGTAGCGGGAGGGGCCGAGCAGTACTTC
>-|-|TRBV7-8|TRBJ1-3
CASSFRITGNTIYF
TGTGCCAGCAGCTTCAGGATTACTGGAAACACCATATATTTT